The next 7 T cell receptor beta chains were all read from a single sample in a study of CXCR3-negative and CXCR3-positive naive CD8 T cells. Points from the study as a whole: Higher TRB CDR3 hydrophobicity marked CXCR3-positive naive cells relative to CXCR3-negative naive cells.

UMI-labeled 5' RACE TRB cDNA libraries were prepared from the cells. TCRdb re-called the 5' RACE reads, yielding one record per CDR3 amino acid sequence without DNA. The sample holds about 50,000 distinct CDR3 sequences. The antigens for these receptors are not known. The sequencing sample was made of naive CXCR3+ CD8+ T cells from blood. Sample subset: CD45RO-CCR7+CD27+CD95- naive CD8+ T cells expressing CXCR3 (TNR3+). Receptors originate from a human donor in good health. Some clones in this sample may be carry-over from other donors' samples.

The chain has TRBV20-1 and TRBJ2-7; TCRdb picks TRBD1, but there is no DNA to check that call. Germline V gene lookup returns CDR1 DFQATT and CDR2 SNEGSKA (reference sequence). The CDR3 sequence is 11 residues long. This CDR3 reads CSAVSGDEQYF.

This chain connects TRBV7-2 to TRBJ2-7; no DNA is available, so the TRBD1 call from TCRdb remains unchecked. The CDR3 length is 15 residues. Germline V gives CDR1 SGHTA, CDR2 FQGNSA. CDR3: CASSPWDVSSYEQYF.

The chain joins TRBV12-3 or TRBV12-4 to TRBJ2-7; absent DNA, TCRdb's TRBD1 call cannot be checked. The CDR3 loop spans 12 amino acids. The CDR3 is CATQGGTYEQYF.

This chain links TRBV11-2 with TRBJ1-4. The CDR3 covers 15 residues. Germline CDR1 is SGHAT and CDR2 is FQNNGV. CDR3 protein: CASSPRGGTYEKLFF.

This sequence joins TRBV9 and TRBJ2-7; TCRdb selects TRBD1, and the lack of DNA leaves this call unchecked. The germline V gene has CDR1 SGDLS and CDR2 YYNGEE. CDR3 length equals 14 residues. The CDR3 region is CASGEGRGSGEQYF. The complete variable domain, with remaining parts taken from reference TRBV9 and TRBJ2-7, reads DSGVTQTPKHLITATGQRVTLRCSPRSGDLSVYWYQQSLDQGLQFLIQYYNGEERAKGNILERFSAQQFPDLHSELNLSSLELGDSALYFCASGEGRGSGEQYFGPGTRLTVT.

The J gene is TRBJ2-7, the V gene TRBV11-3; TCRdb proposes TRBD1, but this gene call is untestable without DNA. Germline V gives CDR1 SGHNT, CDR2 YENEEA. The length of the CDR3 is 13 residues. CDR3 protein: CASSPGSSYEQYF.

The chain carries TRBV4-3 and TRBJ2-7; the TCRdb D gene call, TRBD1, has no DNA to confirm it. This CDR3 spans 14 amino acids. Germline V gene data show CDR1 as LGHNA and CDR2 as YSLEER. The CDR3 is CASSQDPGHYEQYF.